This TCR beta chain was captured by sequencing in a study of blood T cell repertoires in COVID-19. The data were produced by immunoSEQ multiplex PCR, yet TCRdb's version contains in-frame clones alone and is incomplete. Here the sample spans about 370,000 clones, around 89% being singletons. The CDR3 contains 15 residues. V was shortened by 0 bases and J by 2 bases, with 9 bases between the two germline ends. Germline CDR1 SGHAT, CDR2 FQNNGV. The gene calls are TRBV11-2 and TRBJ2-3; D may be TRBD2 (6 bases). The sequencing sample was made of PBMCs or T cells enriched from blood (not recorded which). This TCR derives from a man aged 18 to 30 who had recovered from COVID-19. DNA of the CDR3: TGTGCCAGCAGCTTAGAGGGACTCTTCACAGATACGCAGTATTTT. Residues: CASSLEGLFTDTQYF.